Listed here are 10 T cell receptor beta chains from one sample, sequenced in a study of blood T cell repertoires in COVID-19 (dated by TCRdb to about 2020). The library was built by means of the immunoSEQ multiplex PCR assay. Here the immuneACCESS table is served through TCRdb, limited to in-frame sequences with V and J called. Missing clones are a known gap in these copies; in checked studies unresolved V genes cover under half, and the rest lacks a known reason. Recorded for this sample are hundreds of thousands of clones; more than 75% of them occurred a single time. Around 1.7% of the sample goes to the ten largest clones. Sequenced sample: peripheral blood. The receptors shown here come from a woman aged 60-70 years who had recovered from COVID-19.

In its sample, this clone was seen once. This chain joins TRBV28 and TRBJ2-6; D may be TRBD1 (5 bases). This CDR3 spans 15 amino acids. V shed 6 bases and J shed 6 bases, with 15 bases lying between them. In germline, CDR1 is MDHEN, CDR2 SYDVKM. The CDR3 nucleotides read TGTGCCAGCAGCCTTCTTGGGGCCAAGGCCAACGTCCTGACTTTC. Encoded protein: CASSLLGAKANVLTF.

This chain links TRBV5-1 with TRBJ2-7; D might be TRBD1 (6 bases). The V end was cut by 4 bases, the J end by 0 bases, with 11 bases between. CDR1 and CDR2 (germline): SGHRS, YFSETQ. The CDR3 has 14 amino acids. The CDR3 loop reads CASSTGTTSYEQYF. CDR3 nucleotide sequence: TGCGCCAGCAGCACCGGGACAACCTCCTACGAGCAGTACTTC.

The rearrangement joins TRBV5-4 to TRBJ2-1, with unresolved D. Germline V gene lookup returns CDR1 SGHNT and CDR2 YYREEE (reference sequence). The CDR3 length is 16 residues. V shed 4 bases and J shed 0 bases, with 14 bases lying between them. CDR3 region: CASSLSPVFSYNEQFF. The CDR3 nucleotides are TGTGCCAGCAGCCTATCTCCGGTGTTCTCCTACAATGAGCAGTTCTTC.

J is TRBJ2-5 and V is TRBV7-3; TRBD1 agrees at 7 bases. V dropped 2 bases and J dropped 13; count of bases not matched to a gene: 13. Per germline, CDR1 SGHTA and CDR2 FQGTGA. The CDR3 loop spans 14 amino acids. Here the CDR3 reads CASSLDEGGSIRYF. The CDR3 region has the DNA TGTGCCAGCAGCTTAGATGAAGGGGGCTCGATAAGGTACTTC.

The chain carries TRBV7-9 and TRBJ2-4, with a possible D match to TRBD2 (5 bases). The CDR3 runs to 13 residues. In germline, CDR1 is SEHNR, CDR2 FQNEAQ (reference sequence). Trimming left V 3 bases short and J 6 bases short, with 9 bases between. CDR3 DNA sequence: TGTGCCAGCAGCTTGGGTAGCGCAAACATTCAGTACTTC. Translating it yields CASSLGSANIQYF. Supplemented by reference TRBV7-9 and TRBJ2-4, the full variable domain reads DTGVSQNPRHKITKRGQNVTFRCDPISEHNRLYWYRQTLGQGPEFLTYFQNEAQLEKSRLLSDRFSAERPKGSFSTLEIQRTEQGDSAMYLCASSLGSANIQYFGAGTRLSVL.

This clone was detected a few times. The chain recombines TRBV5-4 with TRBJ2-2; a weak D match, TRBD2 (5 bases). Germline V gene data show CDR1 as SGHNT and CDR2 as YYREEE (reference sequence). Trimming removed 6 bases at V and 9 bases at J, with 12 bases between. The CDR3 loop spans 12 amino acids. CDR3 amino acids: CASNKNGRELFF. The CDR3, as DNA: TGTGCCAGCAACAAAAACGGGAGGGAGCTGTTTTTT.

The rearrangement joins TRBV19 to TRBJ1-1; D ambiguous. The CDR3 is 15 amino acids. V lost 5 bases to trimming and J lost 1 base, with 14 bases between them. The germline V gene encodes CDR1 LNHDA and CDR2 SQIVND (reference sequence). The CDR3 is CASSLSGKGNTEAFF. The CDR3 coding sequence is TGTGCCAGTAGTCTATCGGGGAAGGGGAACACTGAAGCTTTCTTT.

The chain joins TRBV3-1 (or the pseudogene TRBV3-2) to TRBJ2-3, with TRBD1 matching over 8 bases. Germline CDR1 is LGHDT and CDR2 is YNNKEL (reference sequence). There are 17 residues in the CDR3. J was trimmed by 8 bases and V by 3 bases; bases with no gene match: 16. CDR3 sequence (DNA): TGTGCCAGCAGCCAGGGCTGGGGGACAGGCAAAATAGGTACGCAGTATTTT. Its translation: CASSQGWGTGKIGTQYF.

The chain carries TRBV18 and TRBJ2-1, with D possibly TRBD1 on 5 matching bases. Trimming removed 3 bases at V and 10 bases at J, with 7 bases between. The CDR3 runs to 11 residues. Per germline, CDR1 KGHSH and CDR2 LQKENI. The CDR3 spells CASSPPGEQFF. The CDR3 coding sequence is TGTGCCAGCTCACCTCCAGGGGAGCAGTTCTTC. The full variable domain, in which reference TRBV18 and TRBJ2-1 provide the parts outside the CDR3, is NAGVMQNPRHLVRRRGQEARLRCSPMKGHSHVYWYRQLPEEGLKFMVYLQKENIIDESGMPKERFSAEFPKEGPSILRIQQVVRGDSAAYFCASSPPGEQFFGPGTRLTVL.

The chain carries TRBV6-6 and TRBJ1-1; no reliable D call. The CDR3 runs 12 residues. V gave up 0 bases and J gave up 12 bases, with 11 bases separating them. The V gene's germline CDR1 is MNHNY and CDR2 SVGAGI (reference sequence). The CDR3 DNA reads TGTGCCAGCAGTTACTCGAGCGTGAGGACTTTCTTT. Translated, it gives CASSYSSVRTFF.